These 30 T cell receptor beta chains originate from one sample sequenced in a study of cytomegalovirus exposure and HLA in healthy donors. The PCR was carried out with 60 Vbeta primers and 13 Jbeta primers. The method was immunoSEQ multiplex PCR; TCRdb's version includes in-frame clones alone and lacks a portion of them. This sample has approximately 170,000 clones, with 75% to 85% found just once. Input material: PBMCs. The receptors originated from a female donor in good health and CMV-seronegative.

V gene TRBV11-2 combines with J gene TRBJ2-5; 9 positions match TRBD2. Unmatched junction bases numbered 5, after V lost 5 bases and J lost 1 base. Germline CDR1 is SGHAT and CDR2 is FQNNGV. The CDR3 sequence is 15 residues long. The CDR3 spells CASSQSGRIQETQYF. The CDR3 DNA reads as TGTGCCAGCAGCCAGAGCGGGAGGATCCAAGAGACCCAGTACTTC.

The chain recombines TRBV4-3 with TRBJ2-3; 15 nucleotides align to TRBD2. The trim removed 1 base at V and 7 bases at J, leaving 9 bases unmatched. The CDR3 totals 18 residues. Germline values: CDR1 LGHNA, CDR2 YSLEER. This CDR3 is CASSQGAAGTSGGNTQYF. Written as DNA, the CDR3 is TGCGCCAGCAGCCAAGGAGCCGCCGGGACTAGCGGGGGGAATACGCAGTATTTT.

The CDR3 DNA reads TGCGCCAGCAGCCATCGTCCTTCGGGACAGGGGGCGGCTGGGCCGGGCTACACCTTC. It is translated as CASSHRPSGQGAAGPGYTF. The rearrangement uses TRBV4-3 and TRBJ1-2; the match to TRBD1 covers 12 bases. With 3 bases clipped from V and 8 bases from J, the junction kept 19 bases outside the gene matches. This CDR3 is built from 19 residues. Germline CDR1 is LGHNA and CDR2 is YSLEER.

A note on this clone: Germline and junction disagree at one end, which may indicate a read error. This chain connects TRBV4-2 to TRBJ1-1, with 9 bases lining up with TRBD1. Germline V gene data show CDR1 as LGHNA and CDR2 as YNFKEQ. This CDR3 is 16 amino acids long. DNA for the CDR3: TGTGCCAGCAGCCAAGGGGCGGGACAGGGTTGGACTGAAGTTTTCTTT. Protein: CASSQGAGQGWTEVFF.

V usage is TRBV7-9 and J usage is TRBJ2-5, with TRBD2 matching 7 bases. The trim removed 2 bases at V and 1 base at J, leaving 7 bases unmatched. Germline CDR1 is SEHNR and CDR2 is FQNEAQ (reference sequence). The CDR3 consists of 16 residues. CDR3 sequence: CASSLFSGRSQETQYF. CDR3 nucleotides: TGTGCCAGCAGCTTATTTAGCGGGCGGTCCCAAGAGACCCAGTACTTC.

V is TRBV2 and J is TRBJ1-2; D call uncertain. The germline CDR1 and CDR2 sequences are SNHLY and FYNNEI. The CDR3 has 17 residues. Deletions cut 4 bases from V and 4 bases from J, with 22 bases between. Here the CDR3 reads CASSGGKGGPQPYGYTF. CDR3 bases: TGTGCCAGCAGTGGGGGTAAAGGAGGGCCACAACCCTATGGCTACACCTTC. The full variable domain, rest sourced from reference TRBV2 and TRBJ1-2, is EPEVTQTPSHQVTQMGQEVILRCVPISNHLYFYWYRQILGQKVEFLVSFYNNEISEKSEIFDDQFSVERPDGSNFTLKIRSTKLEDSAMYFCASSGGKGGPQPYGYTFGSGTRLTVV.

Regarding this clone: The junction and the germline gene differ at one end; a read error may be behind it. The gene calls are TRBV10-3 and TRBJ1-2; no definite D call. Germline V gene sequence: CDR1 ENHRY, CDR2 SYGVKD. The CDR3 covers 13 residues. This CDR3 reads CASSYFASRGYTF. The CDR3 bases are TGTGCCAGCAGTTACTTCGCTTCCCGGGGCTACACCTTC.

On this clone: One junction end disagrees with the germline gene, perhaps due to a read error. The chain couples TRBV7-9 to TRBJ2-7; the match to TRBD2 covers 8 bases. CDR1 is SEHNR, CDR2 FQNEAQ, per germline (reference sequence). The CDR3 runs 15 residues. The CDR3 coding sequence is TGTTCCAGCAGCTGGACTAGCCTCAGCTCCTACGAGCAGTACTTC. Translated, it gives CSSSWTSLSSYEQYF.

This clone showed up just a few times. This chain connects TRBV18 to TRBJ2-3, with 12 bases matching TRBD2. Unmatched junction bases numbered 6, after V lost 4 bases and J lost 1 base. From germline, CDR1 is KGHSH and CDR2 LQKENI. The CDR3 extends over 17 amino acids. CDR3 residues: CASSRRLAGAGTDTQYF. CDR3 DNA: TGTGCCAGCTCACGGAGACTAGCGGGAGCGGGCACAGATACGCAGTATTTT.

The chain joins TRBV5-4 to TRBJ2-1; TRBD2 is a possible D gene (5 bases). The CDR3 consists of 11 residues. Looked up from germline, CDR1 is SGHNT and CDR2 is YYREEE (reference sequence). V was pared by 0 bases and J by 12 bases, with 7 bases between. CDR3 nucleotide sequence: TGTGCCAGCAGCTTGGCTGGGAGGCAGTTCTTC. This codes for CASSLAGRQFF.

V is TRBV25-1 and J is TRBJ1-5, with 8 positions matching TRBD1. CDR3 size: 15 residues. Germline V gene data show CDR1 as MGHDK and CDR2 as SYGVNS. J gave up 7 bases and V 3 bases, and 8 bases lay outside the gene matches. CDR3 sequence: CASSDSQGAWQPQHF. In DNA, the CDR3 is TGTGCCAGCAGTGATAGTCAGGGGGCATGGCAGCCCCAGCATTTT.

The chain combines TRBV11-1 with TRBJ2-3, with TRBD1 identical over 10 bases. Per germline, CDR1 SGHAT and CDR2 FQDESV (reference sequence). Losses at the gene ends were 6 bases for V and 5 bases for J; bases not matched to a gene: 14. The length of the CDR3 is 17 residues. The CDR3 loop is CASSLHLTGGQGDTQYF. The CDR3 nucleotides are TGTGCCAGCAGTCTACACCTGACAGGGGGCCAGGGAGATACGCAGTATTTT.

V and J are TRBV19 and TRBJ1-2; D unclear. V lost 4 bases to trimming and J lost 0 bases, with 6 bases between them. The length of the CDR3 is 13 residues. Per the germline V gene, CDR1 is LNHDA and CDR2 is SQIVND (reference sequence). As DNA, the CDR3 is TGTGCCAGTAGTACCACAGCTAACTATGGCTACACCTTC. Protein: CASSTTANYGYTF.

This clone was picked up one time. The rearrangement links TRBV4-1 to TRBJ1-6; D is unresolved. Germline V gives CDR1 MGHRA, CDR2 YSYEKL. V was cut by 1 base and J by 7 bases, with 20 bases left in between. The CDR3 runs 18 residues. DNA for the CDR3: TGCGCCAGCAGCCAAGGGTGGGCACTGGAAAGCCCAAATTCACCCCTCCACTTT. It encodes CASSQGWALESPNSPLHF.

The table lists this clone with a few counts. The rearrangement links TRBV7-2 to TRBJ2-3; 9 nucleotides line up with TRBD2. CDR1 SGHTA and CDR2 FQGNSA come from the germline V gene. The CDR3 extends over 17 amino acids. J gave up 0 bases and V 1 base, and 5 bases lay outside the gene matches. The CDR3 spells CASSLVASGTSTDTQYF. The CDR3 bases are TGTGCCAGCAGCTTAGTTGCTAGCGGGACTAGCACAGATACGCAGTATTTT.

This clone was picked up a small number of times. The chain has TRBV7-9 and TRBJ1-4; perhaps TRBD1 as D (6 bases). Germline V gene data show CDR1 as SEHNR and CDR2 as FQNEAQ (reference sequence). Trimming removed 3 bases from V and 5 bases from J, with 10 bases in between. CDR3 length: 14 amino acids. Written as DNA, the CDR3 is TGTGCCAGCAGCTTCGGGAGGGGGAATGAAAAACTGTTTTTT. Translation gives CASSFGRGNEKLFF.

The gene calls are TRBV30 and TRBJ2-3, with D possibly TRBD2 on 5 matching bases. The CDR3 runs to 12 residues. The germline V and J ends were trimmed by 5 bases and 10 bases, with 16 bases remaining between them. CDR1 and CDR2 (germline): GTSNPN, SVGIG (reference sequence). DNA for the CDR3: TGTGCCTGGGCAGTGGACTTCATCCCGCAGTATTTT. As protein: CAWAVDFIPQYF.

This clone came up once. The chain is built from TRBV5-4 and TRBJ2-5; a weak D match, TRBD1 (6 bases). Germline V lookup: CDR1 SGHNT, CDR2 YYREEE (reference sequence). The CDR3 extends over 14 amino acids. V was shortened by 2 bases and J by 1 base, with 9 bases between the two germline ends. The CDR3 region has the DNA TGTGCCAGCAGCTTCTCAGGGGTCCAAGAGACCCAGTACTTC. Translation gives CASSFSGVQETQYF.

The chain combines TRBV25-1 with TRBJ2-1, with TRBD2 matching 10 bases. The V gene's germline CDR1 is MGHDK and CDR2 SYGVNS. This CDR3 has 17 residues. The V and J ends lost 3 bases and 7 bases, in that order; junction bases with no gene match: 12. The CDR3 DNA reads as TGTGCCAGCAGTGACAAACTCAGCGGGGGGGTTAGGAATGAGCAGTTCTTC. Amino acid sequence: CASSDKLSGGVRNEQFF. The full variable domain, in which reference TRBV25-1 and TRBJ2-1 provide the parts outside the CDR3, is EADIYQTPRYLVIGTGKKITLECSQTMGHDKMYWYQQDPGMELHLIHYSYGVNSTEKGDLSSESTVSRIRTEHFPLTLESARPSHTSQYLCASSDKLSGGVRNEQFFGPGTRLTVL.

Regarding this clone: An end of the junction differs from the germline gene, which may be a read error. The V and J genes are TRBV27 and TRBJ2-6; TRBD2 aligns across 12 bases. Germline CDR1 is MNHEY and CDR2 is SMNVEV (reference sequence). The CDR3 consists of 16 residues. CDR3 nucleotide sequence: TGTGCCAGCAGAGGACTAGCGGGAAGTGGTGCCAACGGCCTGACTTTC. Its protein product is CASRGLAGSGANGLTF.

V gene TRBV19 combines with J gene TRBJ2-5, with 7 bases matching TRBD2. Germline values: CDR1 LNHDA, CDR2 SQIVND (reference sequence). V gave up 2 bases and J gave up 6 bases; unmatched junction bases: 6. This CDR3 comprises 14 residues. The CDR3 is CASSIPGGFKTQYF. In DNA form, the CDR3 reads TGTGCCAGTAGTATACCCGGGGGGTTCAAGACCCAGTACTTC.

This clone appeared a single time. The chain employs TRBV6-5 and TRBJ2-7; 8 bases map to TRBD2. The junction had 6 bases not matched to a gene; V was cut back by 2 bases and J by 6 bases. In germline, CDR1 is MNHEY, CDR2 SVGAGI. This CDR3 is 14 amino acids long. The CDR3 DNA is TGTGCCAGCAGTTACGTCGGGGGGGCCTTCGAGCAGTACTTC. It specifies CASSYVGGAFEQYF.

This chain connects TRBV27 to TRBJ2-3, with D unclear. Trimming pared 2 bases from V and 11 bases from J, leaving 8 bases between. This CDR3 has 11 amino acids. CDR1 is MNHEY and CDR2 is SMNVEV in the germline V gene (reference sequence). CDR3 in DNA: TGTGCCAGCAGTTTAGGGCATTGGCAGTATTTT. Its translation is CASSLGHWQYF.

This chain uses TRBV10-3 with TRBJ1-2; possible D gene TRBD1, 6 bases. This CDR3 is 12 amino acids long. The germline V gene encodes CDR1 ENHRY and CDR2 SYGVKD. V lost 10 bases, J lost 8 bases, and 17 bases lay in between. CDR3 protein: CANWGQLEGYTF. DNA of the CDR3: TGTGCCAATTGGGGGCAGTTGGAAGGCTACACCTTC.

The chain links TRBV5-1 to TRBJ2-5, with a weak D call TRBD1 (6 bases). Germline V lookup: CDR1 SGHRS, CDR2 YFSETQ. The CDR3 is made up of 13 amino acids. V shed 2 bases and J shed 5 bases, with 10 bases lying between them. The CDR3 DNA sequence: TGCGCCAGCAGCTTCAACAGGGAGGAGACCCAGTACTTC. Its translation is CASSFNREETQYF.

This clone was seen a single time. J is TRBJ1-6 and V is TRBV21-1; TRBD1, the D gene given by the table, was not confirmed from the DNA. TRBV21-1 is a pseudogene segment. The length of the CDR3 is 16 residues. CDR3 in DNA: TGTGCCAGCAGCAAATGGGACAGGGGGAATAGGTCACCCCTCCACTTT. This codes for CASSKWDRGNRSPLHF.

The chain uses TRBV11-2 and TRBJ2-5, with 8 bases aligning to TRBD1. With 5 bases clipped from V and 5 bases from J, the junction kept 10 bases outside the gene matches. Germline-derived CDR1 and CDR2 are SGHAT and FQNNGV. This CDR3 has 15 amino acids. The CDR3 DNA sequence: TGTGCCAGCAGCACTAACCCAGGGGGCGCGGAGACCCAGTACTTC. It specifies CASSTNPGGAETQYF.

This sequence joins TRBV15 and TRBJ2-1; D not resolved. Germline CDR1 LNHNV, CDR2 YYDKDF (reference sequence). V was cut by 4 bases and J by 7 bases, with 11 bases left in between. This CDR3 is 13 amino acids long. CDR3 amino acids: CATSIRQTNEQFF. The CDR3 DNA sequence: TGTGCCACCAGCATTCGACAAACGAATGAGCAGTTCTTC.

The chain joins TRBV10-3 to TRBJ1-2; the D gene is possibly TRBD1 (6 bases). The ends were cut back, 8 bases at V and 7 bases at J, with 26 bases in the middle. The CDR3 has 16 amino acids. Germline CDR1 reads ENHRY; CDR2 reads SYGVKD. As DNA, the CDR3 is TGTGCCATCGCGGCCAGGACAGCACTATCATTCGGTGGCTACACCTTC. It translates to CAIAARTALSFGGYTF.

About this clone itself: The conserved phenylalanine or tryptophan is not found at the CDR3 terminus, so this likely reflects a read error. The rearrangement links TRBV5-6 to TRBJ1-2; D gene unclear. Germline V lookup: CDR1 SGHDT, CDR2 YYEEEE. Between the trimmed V and J ends, which lost 7 bases and 0 bases, there was a span of 10 bases. CDR3 length equals 13 residues. CDR3: CASQSQTNYGYTL. CDR3 coding DNA: TGTGCCAGCCAGTCCCAAACTAACTATGGCTACACCCTC.